Listed here are 25 T cell receptor beta chains from one sample, sequenced in a study of identical twins. TCRdb independently ran MiXCR on the 5' RACE reads; one entry per CDR3 protein. The sample lists around 690,000 distinct CDR3 sequences, less than 25% seen once, with approximately 4.5% in the top ten. The same sample was also studied in work on T cells expressing NK-cell markers.

Sequenced material: PBMCs. Receptors were obtained from a young woman in good health.

This clonotype was counted between two and nine times. The chain links TRBV12-3 or TRBV12-4 to TRBJ2-1, with TRBD2 matching over 9 bases. J was trimmed by 2 bases and V by 11 bases; bases with no gene match: 4. The CDR3 runs 13 residues. The CDR3 DNA sequence: TGTGCCTGTAGCGGGGGCCCCTACAATGAGCAGTTCTTC. This encodes CACSGGPYNEQFF.

The gene calls are TRBV4-3 and TRBJ2-7, with D perhaps TRBD2 (5 bases). Trimming removed 0 bases from V and 3 bases from J, with 9 bases in between. Germline V gives CDR1 LGHNA, CDR2 YSLEER. CDR3 size: 14 residues. CDR3 residues: CASSQDRDRYEQYF. The CDR3 region has the DNA TGCGCCAGCAGCCAAGATCGGGATCGCTACGAGCAGTACTTC.

This clonotype was seen a few times. The V gene is TRBV5-5, the J gene TRBJ2-5, with unresolved D. The V and J ends lost 2 bases and 1 base respectively, with 12 bases between them. Germline assignment: CDR1 SGHKS and CDR2 YYEKEE (reference sequence). This CDR3 has 15 residues. CDR3 nucleotide sequence: TGTGCCAGCAGCTTCGTGGCAATGGGCCAAGAGACCCAGTACTTC. Protein sequence: CASSFVAMGQETQYF.

This clonotype turned up a few times. The genes are TRBV7-2 and TRBJ2-5; unclear D gene. The CDR3 covers 15 residues. Germline V gene data show CDR1 as SGHTA and CDR2 as FQGNSA. Trimming took 3 bases from V and 2 from J, leaving 13 bases between them. CDR3 bases: TGTGCCAGCAGCTTGGACCCTTGGAAACAAGAGACCCAGTACTTC. Translation: CASSLDPWKQETQYF.

This clonotype has only a few counts. The chain's CDR3 is CASSQNRDRTRTEAFF. In nucleotides, the CDR3 is TGTGCCAGCAGCCAAAACCGGGACAGGACGAGGACTGAAGCTTTCTTT. The genes are TRBV9 and TRBJ1-1, with 8 bases lining up with TRBD1. In germline, CDR1 is SGDLS, CDR2 YYNGEE. With V trimmed by 4 bases and J by 5 bases, 13 bases remained unmatched. The CDR3 is 16 amino acids.

This clonotype was counted a few times. The genes are TRBV20-1 and TRBJ2-5; TRBD1 might be the D (6 bases). CDR3 length equals 14 residues. The V gene lost 5 bases and the J gene lost 7 bases, with 20 bases spanning the gap. The germline V gene encodes CDR1 DFQATT and CDR2 SNEGSKA (reference sequence). The CDR3 loop is CSASRDIRDGTQYF. In DNA form, the CDR3 reads TGCAGTGCTTCCCGGGACATACGGGATGGGACCCAGTACTTC.

V usage is TRBV7-2 and J usage is TRBJ1-2, with a weak D call TRBD1 (6 bases). The ends were cut back, 3 bases at V and 4 bases at J, with 12 bases in the middle. The V gene's germline CDR1 is SGHTA and CDR2 FQGNSA. The CDR3 extends over 14 amino acids. CDR3 loop: CASSFNRDRYGYTF. The CDR3 bases are TGTGCCAGCAGCTTTAACAGGGATCGCTATGGCTACACCTTC.

This clonotype came up a few times. J is TRBJ2-7 and V is TRBV5-5; D call uncertain. The CDR3 totals 14 residues. Trimming took off 2 bases at V and 2 bases at J, with 11 bases between the two ends. CDR1 SGHKS and CDR2 YYEKEE come from the germline V gene (reference sequence). CDR3 sequence reads: CASSFSHPAYEQYF. The CDR3 DNA reads as TGTGCCAGCAGCTTCTCGCATCCAGCCTACGAGCAGTACTTC. Supplemented by reference TRBV5-5 and TRBJ2-7, the full variable domain reads DAGVTQSPTHLIKTRGQQVTLRCSPISGHKSVSWYQQVLGQGPQFIFQYYEKEERGRGNFPDRFSARQFPNYSSELNVNALLLGDSALYLCASSFSHPAYEQYFGPGTRLTVT.

Ten or more counts support this clonotype. This chain joins TRBV6-5 and TRBJ1-2; D is unclear. The germline V gene encodes CDR1 MNHEY and CDR2 SVGAGI. V was pared by 2 bases and J by 7 bases, with 8 bases between. This CDR3 has 12 residues. The CDR3 bases are TGTGCCAGCAGTTACAGGGTGCGTGGCTACACCTTC. Amino acids: CASSYRVRGYTF.

V and J are TRBV20-1 and TRBJ1-2, with unresolved D. There are 12 residues in the CDR3. Germline-derived CDR1 and CDR2 are DFQATT and SNEGSKA (reference sequence). Trimming removed 2 bases at V and 4 bases at J, with 8 bases between. CDR3 sequence reads: CSARSEGYGYTF. The CDR3 coding sequence is TGCAGTGCTAGATCGGAAGGCTATGGCTACACCTTC.

This clonotype was detected a few times. The chain has TRBV14 and TRBJ1-2; D is uncertain. V lost 1 base, J lost 8 bases, and 5 bases lay in between. There are 11 residues in the CDR3. Per germline, CDR1 SGHDN and CDR2 FVKESK. The CDR3 reads CASSQASGYTF. In nucleotides, the CDR3 is TGTGCCAGCAGCCAAGCAAGCGGCTACACCTTC.

The chain employs TRBV10-1 and TRBJ2-1, with TRBD2 matching 12 bases. The CDR3 length is 16 residues. Per the germline V gene, CDR1 is WNHNN and CDR2 is SYGVQD (reference sequence). Trimming took 0 bases from V and 5 from J; bases not matched to a gene: 2. The CDR3 loop reads CASSESPSGRDNEQFF. In DNA, the CDR3 is TGCGCCAGCAGTGAGTCTCCTAGCGGGAGGGACAATGAGCAGTTCTTC.

This chain links TRBV20-1 with TRBJ2-1; TRBD2 might be the D (7 bases). The germline V gene encodes CDR1 DFQATT and CDR2 SNEGSKA (reference sequence). The CDR3 consists of 14 residues. Trimming stripped 7 bases from V and 1 base from J, with 14 bases between. CDR3 coding DNA: TGCAGTGTAGAAAAGGGGGGGTCCTACAATGAGCAGTTCTTC. This encodes CSVEKGGSYNEQFF.

The chain carries TRBV11-2 and TRBJ1-1, with D maybe TRBD1 (5 bases). V gave up 5 bases and J gave up 3 bases, with 10 bases separating them. The CDR3 is made up of 13 amino acids. Germline assignment: CDR1 SGHAT and CDR2 FQNNGV. The CDR3 sequence: CASSTGPDTEAFF. CDR3 nucleotide sequence: TGTGCCAGCAGCACGGGACCTGACACTGAAGCTTTCTTT.

V usage is TRBV7-9 and J usage is TRBJ2-5; D remains unclear. The CDR3 is 12 amino acids. The germline gives CDR1 SEHNR, CDR2 FQNEAQ (reference sequence). The germline V and J ends were trimmed by 3 bases and 4 bases, with 6 bases remaining between them. The CDR3 region has the DNA TGTGCCAGCAGCTTTGGGGTAGAGACCCAGTACTTC. Residues: CASSFGVETQYF.

The chain links TRBV7-2 to TRBJ2-2, with 8 bases identical to TRBD2. Losses at the gene ends were 3 bases for V and 2 bases for J; bases not matched to a gene: 2. The CDR3 has 15 amino acids. CDR1 is SGHTA and CDR2 is FQGNSA in the germline V gene. The CDR3, as DNA: TGTGCCAGCAGCTTGCGGGAGGTTAACACCGGGGAGCTGTTTTTT. Translated, it gives CASSLREVNTGELFF.

J is TRBJ2-3 and V is TRBV7-2, with D tentatively TRBD1 or TRBD2 (5 bases each). The length of the CDR3 is 13 residues. Germline-derived CDR1 and CDR2 are SGHTA and FQGNSA. V was clipped by 7 bases and J by 1 base, with 9 bases between them. The CDR3 bases are TGTGCCAGCACGCCGGGGCGCACAGATACGCAGTATTTT. Translating gives CASTPGRTDTQYF.

The rearrangement uses TRBV12-3 or TRBV12-4 and TRBJ2-1; TRBD2 matches 9 bases. The junction had 11 bases not matched to a gene; V was cut back by 8 bases and J by 3 bases. The CDR3 contains 16 residues. Here the CDR3 DNA reads TGTGCCAGCCAAAGACTAGCGGACCGGTTCTACAATGAGCAGTTCTTC. Encoded protein: CASQRLADRFYNEQFF.

The rearrangement links TRBV15 to TRBJ2-5, with 7 bases aligning to TRBD1. CDR3 length equals 16 residues. J gave up 5 bases and V 3 bases, and 12 bases lay outside the gene matches. CDR1 is LNHNV and CDR2 is YYDKDF in the germline V gene (reference sequence). CDR3 in amino acids: CATSSDREVFWETQYF. CDR3 DNA: TGTGCCACCAGCAGTGACAGGGAAGTGTTCTGGGAGACCCAGTACTTC.

This clonotype was seen ten or more times. The chain has TRBV27 and TRBJ1-2; D gene unclear. This CDR3 has 13 amino acids. CDR1 and CDR2 (germline): MNHEY, SMNVEV (reference sequence). V was cut by 8 bases and J by 7 bases, with 17 bases left in between. In DNA form, the CDR3 reads TGTGCCAGCCGTCCATCTATACGGGCTGGCTACACCTTC. Encoded protein: CASRPSIRAGYTF.

The V and J genes are TRBV5-1 and TRBJ2-7, with 7 bases lining up with TRBD2. The CDR3 contains 15 residues. The ends lost 5 bases at V and 6 bases at J; junction bases unmatched: 14. From germline, CDR1 is SGHRS and CDR2 YFSETQ. CDR3 sequence (DNA): TGCGCCAGCAGTTCTCGGGGGGAGCTCCCTTTCGAGCAGTACTTC. This sequence encodes CASSSRGELPFEQYF.

This clonotype turned up a few times. V usage is TRBV5-1 and J usage is TRBJ1-2; D remains unclear. The germline CDR1 and CDR2 sequences are SGHRS and YFSETQ. This CDR3 comprises 13 residues. The V end was cut by 0 bases, the J end by 9 bases, with 12 bases between. In DNA, the CDR3 is TGCGCCAGCAGCTTGGTCGGAGCTGTTAGCTACACCTTC. This gives the protein CASSLVGAVSYTF.

This clonotype was seen only a few times. The chain combines TRBV7-2 with TRBJ2-1, with TRBD2 matching over 8 bases. Germline V gene sequence: CDR1 SGHTA, CDR2 FQGNSA. The CDR3 sequence is 14 residues long. After removal of 3 bases from V and 7 bases from J, the junction contained 5 bases not matched to a gene. CDR3 DNA sequence: TGTGCCAGCAGCTTCCGGACTAGCATAAATGAGCAGTTCTTC. Protein product: CASSFRTSINEQFF.

This clonotype was seen repeatedly, ten times or more. The rearrangement links TRBV12-3 or TRBV12-4 to TRBJ1-5; D is perhaps TRBD1 (6 bases). The V end was cut by 5 bases, the J end by 6 bases, with 20 bases between. The length of the CDR3 is 16 residues. The CDR3 protein is CASSPSGTNFAQPQHF. CDR3 DNA: TGTGCCAGCAGTCCTTCCGGGACAAATTTCGCTCAGCCCCAGCATTTT.

The gene calls are TRBV20-1 and TRBJ2-3, with 7 bases identical to TRBD2. The trim removed 4 bases at V and 1 base at J, leaving 8 bases unmatched. This CDR3 spans 15 amino acids. The germline V gene has CDR1 DFQATT and CDR2 SNEGSKA (reference sequence). The CDR3 DNA is TGCAGTGCTACCCCCTCGGGAGGCCGCACAGATACGCAGTATTTT. This codes for CSATPSGGRTDTQYF.